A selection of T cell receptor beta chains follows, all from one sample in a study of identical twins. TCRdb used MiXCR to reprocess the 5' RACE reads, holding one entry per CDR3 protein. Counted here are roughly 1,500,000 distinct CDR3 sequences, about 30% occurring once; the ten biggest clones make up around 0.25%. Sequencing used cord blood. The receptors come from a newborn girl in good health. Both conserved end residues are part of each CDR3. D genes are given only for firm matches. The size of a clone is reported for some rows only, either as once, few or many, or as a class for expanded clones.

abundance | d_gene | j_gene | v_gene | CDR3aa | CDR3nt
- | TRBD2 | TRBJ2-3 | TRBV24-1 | CATSAPGLAADTQYF | TGTGCCACCAGTGCCCCGGGACTAGCAGCAGATACGCAGTATTTT
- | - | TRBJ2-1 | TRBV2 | CASSNRVNEQFF | TGTGCCAGCAGTAACAGGGTCAATGAGCAGTTCTTC
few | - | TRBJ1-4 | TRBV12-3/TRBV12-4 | CASSFPRGKLFF | TGTGCCAGCAGTTTTCCGCGGGGAAAACTGTTTTTT
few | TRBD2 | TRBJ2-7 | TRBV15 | CATSRDGLAASYEQYF | TGTGCCACCAGCAGGGATGGACTAGCGGCCTCCTACGAGCAGTACTTC
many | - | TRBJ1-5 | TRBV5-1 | CASSLGDNQPQHF | TGCGCCAGCAGCTTGGGGGACAATCAGCCCCAGCATTTT
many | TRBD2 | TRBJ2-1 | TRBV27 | CASSLVASGRDEQFF | TGTGCCAGCAGTTTGGTGGCTAGCGGGAGGGATGAGCAGTTCTTC
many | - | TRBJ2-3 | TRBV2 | CASSWRTDTQYF | TGTGCCAGCAGTTGGCGCACAGATACGCAGTATTTT
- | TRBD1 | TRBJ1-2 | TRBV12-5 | CASDLTGVGGYTF | TGTGCTAGTGACTTGACAGGGGTGGGAGGCTACACCTTC
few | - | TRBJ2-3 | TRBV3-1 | CASSQERVVGTDTQYF | TGTGCCAGCAGCCAAGAGAGGGTGGTGGGCACAGATACGCAGTATTTT
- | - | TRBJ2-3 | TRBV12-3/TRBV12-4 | CASSLAGPDAQYF | TGTGCCAGCAGTTTAGCGGGACCAGATGCGCAGTATTTT
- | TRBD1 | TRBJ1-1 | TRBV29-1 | CSASGQMNTEAFF | TGCAGCGCTTCGGGACAGATGAACACTGAAGCTTTCTTT
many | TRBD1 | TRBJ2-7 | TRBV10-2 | CASSEGQGGIYEQYF | TGCGCCAGCAGTGAGGGACAGGGAGGCATCTACGAGCAGTACTTC
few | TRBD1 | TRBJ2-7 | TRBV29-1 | CSVETGAPYEQYF | TGCAGCGTTGAAACAGGGGCCCCCTACGAGCAGTACTTC
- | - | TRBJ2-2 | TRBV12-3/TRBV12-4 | CASSLDLPGELFF | TGTGCCAGCAGTTTAGACCTCCCCGGGGAGCTGTTTTTT
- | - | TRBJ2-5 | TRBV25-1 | CASSSRSETGRRNQETQYF | TGTGCCAGCAGTTCCAGATCAGAGACAGGGAGGAGGAACCAAGAGACCCAGTACTTC
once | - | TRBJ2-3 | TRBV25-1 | CASSELGWSTDTQYF | TGTGCCAGCAGTGAATTGGGGTGGAGCACAGATACGCAGTATTTT
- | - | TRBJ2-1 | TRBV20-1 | CSAISQGRSYNEQFF | TGCAGTGCTATATCCCAGGGCCGCTCCTACAATGAGCAGTTCTTC
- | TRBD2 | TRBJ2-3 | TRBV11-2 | CASRQGLAQDTQYF | TGTGCCAGCAGACAGGGACTAGCGCAAGATACGCAGTATTTT
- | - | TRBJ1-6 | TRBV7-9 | CASSSVDSPLHF | TGTGCCAGCAGCTCCGTCGACTCACCCCTCCACTTT
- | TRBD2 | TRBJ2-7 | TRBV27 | CASSGTSGTLEQYF | TGTGCCAGCAGCGGGACTAGCGGTACCCTGGAGCAGTACTTC
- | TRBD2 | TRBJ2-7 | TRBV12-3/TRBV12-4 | CASSLRLFSGRISDEQYF | TGTGCCAGCAGTTTAAGGCTTTTTAGCGGGAGGATTAGCGATGAGCAGTACTTC
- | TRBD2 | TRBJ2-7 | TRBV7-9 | CASSLASASGGYNEQYF | TGTGCCAGCAGCTTAGCTTCAGCTAGCGGGGGCTACAATGAGCAGTACTTC
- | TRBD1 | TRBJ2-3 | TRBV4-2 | CASSHPASGQGTDTQYF | TGTGCCAGCAGCCATCCAGCCTCGGGACAGGGCACAGATACGCAGTATTTT
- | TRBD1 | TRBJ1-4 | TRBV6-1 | CASRRDRATNEKLFF | TGTGCCAGCAGGCGGGACAGGGCAACTAATGAAAAACTGTTTTTT
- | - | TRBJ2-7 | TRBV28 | CASRRLVVPYEQYF | TGTGCCAGCAGGAGACTAGTCGTTCCCTACGAGCAGTACTTC
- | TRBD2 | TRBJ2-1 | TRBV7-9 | CASSLWTSGGSPYNEQFF | TGTGCCAGCAGCTTATGGACTAGCGGGGGCAGCCCCTACAATGAGCAGTTCTTC
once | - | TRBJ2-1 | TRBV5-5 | CASSFWGAPGNEQFF | TGTGCCAGCAGCTTCTGGGGGGCGCCCGGGAATGAGCAGTTCTTC
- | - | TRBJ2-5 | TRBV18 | CASSRITETQYF | TGTGCCAGCTCACGTATCACAGAGACCCAGTACTTC